This is a list of T cell receptor beta chains from one sample in a study of post-analysis software for immune sequencing data. Each CDR3 protein gets one entry after TCRdb re-called the PCR reads with MiXCR. Seen here are 150,000 to 200,000 distinct CDR3 sequences, about 32% observed once, and the top ten hold more than 1.3%. Sequenced: blood. These receptors originate from a girl aged 10-17 years with multiple sclerosis. CDR3s include the opening cysteine and the closing phenylalanine or tryptophan. D genes are given only for firm matches. Not every row has a clone size; where given, it reads once, few, many or a size class.

v_call,j_call,clone_size,d_call,cdr3_aa,cdr3_nt
TRBV4-2,TRBJ2-7,many,NA,CASSHRLNSYEQYF,TGTGCCAGCAGCCACCGACTGAACTCCTACGAGCAGTACTTC
TRBV25-1,TRBJ1-1,few,NA,CASSELTMNTEAFF,TGTGCCAGCAGTGAATTGACTATGAACACTGAAGCTTTCTTT
TRBV25-1,TRBJ1-2,few,TRBD1,CASFSGTDPSNYGYTF,TGTGCCAGCTTCTCCGGGACAGACCCTTCTAACTATGGCTACACCTTC
TRBV14,TRBJ2-2,NA,NA,CASSQVSLALTGELFF,TGTGCCAGCAGCCAAGTCTCACTAGCCCTCACCGGGGAGCTGTTTTTT
TRBV20-1,TRBJ1-1,NA,NA,CSALNTEAFF,TGCAGTGCCCTGAACACTGAAGCTTTCTTT
TRBV12-3/TRBV12-4,TRBJ2-5,NA,NA,CASSSISGTPQETQYF,TGTGCCAGCAGTTCTATTTCGGGGACACCCCAAGAGACCCAGTACTTC
TRBV12-3/TRBV12-4,TRBJ1-2,few,NA,CASSSLTGSGYTF,TGTGCCAGCAGTTCCTTGACAGGTAGCGGCTACACCTTC
TRBV6-4,TRBJ2-7,many,NA,CASSLSVESSYEQYF,TGTGCCAGCAGTCTATCTGTTGAGAGCTCCTACGAGCAGTACTTC
TRBV29-1,TRBJ1-2,many,TRBD1,CSVEGQGVYGYTF,TGCAGCGTTGAGGGGCAGGGGGTCTATGGCTACACCTTC
TRBV10-3,TRBJ2-2,few,NA,CAISEIGGLTGELFF,TGTGCCATCAGTGAAATAGGGGGTTTGACCGGGGAGCTGTTTTTT
TRBV5-6,TRBJ1-5,NA,NA,CASSFSYSNQPQHF,TGTGCCAGCAGCTTTAGTTATAGCAATCAGCCCCAGCATTTT
TRBV5-1,TRBJ2-1,few,NA,CAGPHPRGTDNEQFF,TGCGCCGGACCTCACCCACGCGGTACTGACAATGAGCAGTTCTTC
TRBV20-1,TRBJ2-1,few,TRBD2,CSARDRGEGWVDEQFF,TGCAGTGCTAGAGATCGGGGGGAGGGATGGGTGGATGAGCAGTTCTTC
TRBV5-1,TRBJ2-7,few,NA,CASSLAAGLAYEQYF,TGCGCCAGCAGCTTGGCGGCAGGGTTGGCCTACGAGCAGTACTTC
TRBV10-3,TRBJ2-3,many,NA,CAISGGGGGDTQYF,TGTGCCATCAGTGGGGGTGGAGGAGGGGATACGCAGTATTTT
TRBV25-1,TRBJ2-1,few,NA,CASRADNEQFF,TGTGCCAGCAGGGCGGACAATGAGCAGTTCTTC
TRBV20-1,TRBJ2-3,many,TRBD2,CSARAIGLGGRTDTQYF,TGCAGTGCTAGAGCTATTGGACTAGGAGGCCGCACAGATACGCAGTATTTT